These 20 T cell receptor beta chains were sequenced from one sample in a study of cytomegalovirus exposure and HLA in healthy donors. A multiplex PCR was run with 60 Vbeta primers and 13 Jbeta primers. Produced via immunoSEQ multiplex PCR; TCRdb's table is partial and in-frame only. This table holds about 260,000 clones, roughly 86% found once. The material sequenced was PBMCs. These receptor sequences come from a middle-aged woman in good health and CMV-seropositive.

About this clone: Compared with germline, one end of the junction differs, possibly owing to a read error. The chain carries TRBV5-1 and TRBJ1-1; the D is unclear. The CDR3 is made up of 15 amino acids. Germline CDR1 and CDR2: SGHRS and YFSETQ. The CDR3 DNA reads TGCGCCAGCATCTTGGAGCCTTCCCTGAACACTGAAGCTTTCTTT. It specifies CASILEPSLNTEAFF.

In DNA, the CDR3 is TGTGCCAGCAGTGGGGGACAGGGGACCTATAATTCACCCCTCCACTTT. As protein: CASSGGQGTYNSPLHF. The V call is TRBV27, the J call TRBJ1-6; 10 nucleotides align to TRBD1. CDR1 MNHEY and CDR2 SMNVEV come from the germline V gene (reference sequence). The CDR3 has 16 amino acids. V lost 5 bases and J lost 2; bases outside the gene matches: 3.

The chain has TRBV5-1 and TRBJ2-1; TRBD2 agrees at 12 bases. The CDR3 has 15 residues. The junction had 4 bases not matched to a gene; V was cut back by 4 bases and J by 5 bases. CDR1 and CDR2 (germline): SGHRS, YFSETQ. The CDR3 region is CASSRTSGDNNEQFF. CDR3 nucleotides: TGCGCCAGCAGCCGGACTAGCGGGGATAACAATGAGCAGTTCTTC.

The chain is built from TRBV15 and TRBJ1-4, with TRBD1 matching over 7 bases. CDR1 and CDR2 from the germline V gene are LNHNV and YYDKDF (reference sequence). The CDR3 has 16 amino acids. V was pared by 4 bases and J by 0 bases, with 5 bases of the junction left unmatched. This chain's CDR3 is CATSKLGTATNEKLFF. The DNA for the CDR3 is TGTGCCACCAGCAAATTGGGGACAGCAACTAATGAAAAACTGTTTTTT.

The V call is TRBV5-4, the J call TRBJ2-7, with 8 bases aligning to TRBD2. This CDR3 region has 14 residues. The germline V gene has CDR1 SGHNT and CDR2 YYREEE (reference sequence). The V gene end was trimmed by 5 bases and the J gene end by 2 bases; junction bases not matched to a gene: 6. The chain's CDR3 is CASSSGTRAYEQYF. CDR3 nucleotide sequence: TGTGCCAGCAGTTCTGGGACTAGGGCCTACGAGCAGTACTTC.

V usage is TRBV28 and J usage is TRBJ1-4; 9 bases map to TRBD1. V trimming: 3 bases; J trimming: 4 bases; junction bases outside the gene matches: 6. Germline V CDR1 and CDR2: MDHEN, SYDVKM. CDR3 length: 16 residues. CDR3 region: CASSFPQGQGNEKLFF. DNA of the CDR3: TGTGCCAGCAGTTTCCCCCAGGGACAGGGTAATGAAAAACTGTTTTTT.

This chain uses TRBV4-2 with TRBJ2-5, with TRBD2 as a possible D gene (5 bases). Germline-derived CDR1 and CDR2 are LGHNA and YNFKEQ. CDR3 size: 13 residues. Trimming took off 4 bases at V and 5 bases at J, with 11 bases between the two ends. CDR3 in amino acids: CASSPERGETQYF. CDR3 in DNA: TGTGCCAGCAGCCCCGAAAGAGGGGAGACCCAGTACTTC.

This rearrangement joins TRBV6-5 to TRBJ2-5, with D perhaps matching TRBD1 (5 bases). The last part of the DNA fits TRBJ2-7 better; the J call may be wrong. CDR3 length: 14 residues. Germline V gives CDR1 MNHEY, CDR2 SVGAGI. The CDR3 region is CASSTRTTSYEQYF. In DNA, the CDR3 is TGTGCCAGCAGTACCCGGACAACCTCCTACGAGCAGTACTTC.

The chain employs TRBV6-5 and TRBJ1-5; 9 positions agree with TRBD1. V lost 6 bases to trimming and J lost 5 bases; unmatched junction nucleotides: 8. The CDR3 covers 15 residues. Germline V gives CDR1 MNHEY, CDR2 SVGAGI. CDR3 loop: CASSYLGQGDQPQHF. The CDR3, as DNA: TGTGCCAGCAGCTACCTGGGACAGGGTGATCAGCCCCAGCATTTT.

This clone was recorded only once. The rearrangement links TRBV4-1 to TRBJ1-3; 8 nucleotides agree with TRBD1. The CDR3 covers 18 residues. The germline gives CDR1 MGHRA, CDR2 YSYEKL. Trimming cost V 5 bases and J 4 bases; bases outside gene matches: 16. CDR3 region: CASSEGLGSGGLGNTIYF. The CDR3 region has the DNA TGCGCCAGCAGCGAGGGCTTGGGTTCAGGGGGCCTCGGAAACACCATATATTTT.

The CDR3 region has the DNA TGTGCCAGCAGTCGAACCGGGACAGGGAACGGCTACACCTTC. Its translation: CASSRTGTGNGYTF. The chain is built from TRBV6-5 and TRBJ1-2; TRBD1 matches at 9 bases. V was clipped by 5 bases and J by 8 bases; unmatched bases: 9. The CDR3 runs to 14 residues. CDR1 and CDR2 from the germline V gene are MNHEY and SVGAGI.

The rearrangement links TRBV7-8 to TRBJ1-1; the match to TRBD1 covers 8 bases. CDR3 length: 16 residues. The trim removed 3 bases at V and 0 bases at J, leaving 6 bases unmatched. From germline, CDR1 is SGHVS and CDR2 FQNEAQ. CDR3 protein: CASSFEVDRVNTEAFF. The CDR3, as DNA: TGTGCCAGCAGCTTCGAAGTGGACAGGGTGAACACTGAAGCTTTCTTT.

This clone has only a few counts. The J gene is TRBJ2-7, the V gene TRBV2; the D gene is possibly TRBD2 (6 bases). Germline V lookup: CDR1 SNHLY, CDR2 FYNNEI. This CDR3 region has 14 residues. The V end was cut by 6 bases, the J end by 4 bases, with 16 bases between. The CDR3 nucleotides are TGTGCCAGCAGACGGGACTCCCAGACGTACGAGCAGTACTTC. The encoded protein is CASRRDSQTYEQYF.

The rearrangement links TRBV28 to TRBJ2-1, with D possibly matching TRBD2 (5 bases). Germline lookup yields CDR1 MDHEN and CDR2 SYDVKM. The germline V and J ends were trimmed by 11 bases and 7 bases, with 12 bases remaining between them. This CDR3 has 11 amino acids. Here the CDR3 reads CASSWRNEQFF. The CDR3, as DNA: TGTGCCTCTTCTTGGAGGAATGAGCAGTTCTTC.

The chain links TRBV11-3 to TRBJ1-2; 8 bases line up with TRBD1. Unmatched junction bases numbered 4, after V lost 3 bases and J lost 4 bases. CDR1 is SGHNT and CDR2 is YENEEA in the germline V gene. The CDR3 runs 14 residues. The CDR3 loop is CASSLSGTGYGYTF. For the CDR3, the DNA is TGTGCCAGCAGCTTGAGCGGGACAGGCTATGGCTACACCTTC.

The genes are TRBV7-2 and TRBJ2-2; D perhaps matches TRBD1 (6 bases). This CDR3 is 14 amino acids long. Trimming removed 1 base at V and 4 bases at J, with 7 bases between. Germline V lookup: CDR1 SGHTA, CDR2 FQGNSA. The CDR3 DNA reads as TGTGCCAGCAGCTTAGAAGGGGGCACCGGGGAGCTGTTTTTT. Amino acids: CASSLEGGTGELFF.

This chain uses TRBV27 with TRBJ1-5, with TRBD1 matching 8 bases. V was pared by 4 bases and J by 0 bases, with 8 bases of the junction left unmatched. The germline V gene has CDR1 MNHEY and CDR2 SMNVEV (reference sequence). The CDR3 consists of 17 residues. For the CDR3, the DNA is TGTGCCAGCAGTTCGGCAGGGGGCTTCTATAGCAATCAGCCCCAGCATTTT. It encodes CASSSAGGFYSNQPQHF.

V is TRBV7-9 and J is TRBJ2-6; the D gene is possibly TRBD1 (5 bases). CDR1 and CDR2 from the germline V gene are SEHNR and FQNEAQ (reference sequence). Between the trimmed V and J ends, which lost 7 bases and 8 bases, there was a span of 12 bases. The CDR3 totals 13 residues. CDR3 nucleotide sequence: TGTGCCAGCACTACAGGTGTCTCCAACGTCCTGACTTTC. This translates into CASTTGVSNVLTF. Filled out from reference TRBV7-9 and TRBJ2-6, the complete variable domain reads DTGVSQNPRHKITKRGQNVTFRCDPISEHNRLYWYRQTLGQGPEFLTYFQNEAQLEKSRLLSDRFSAERPKGSFSTLEIQRTEQGDSAMYLCASTTGVSNVLTFGAGSRLTVL.

V usage is TRBV7-2 and J usage is TRBJ2-3, with 12 bases aligning to TRBD2. CDR3 size: 17 residues. Germline trimming cut 0 bases from V and 5 bases from J; bases unmatched to any gene: 6. Germline loops: CDR1 SGHTA, CDR2 FQGNSA. The chain's CDR3 is CASSLAGLAGPQDTQYF. CDR3 DNA sequence: TGTGCCAGCAGCTTAGCCGGACTAGCGGGACCGCAAGATACGCAGTATTTT.

The rearrangement links TRBV9 to TRBJ2-1, with TRBD2 matching 14 bases. Germline V gene sequence: CDR1 SGDLS, CDR2 YYNGEE. Trimming removed 0 bases from V and 1 base from J; junction bases left unmatched: 9. The length of the CDR3 is 20 residues. In nucleotides, the CDR3 is TGTGCCAGCAGCGTAGTTGGGGGACTAGCGGGAGATCTGTCCTACAATGAGCAGTTCTTC. Protein sequence: CASSVVGGLAGDLSYNEQFF.